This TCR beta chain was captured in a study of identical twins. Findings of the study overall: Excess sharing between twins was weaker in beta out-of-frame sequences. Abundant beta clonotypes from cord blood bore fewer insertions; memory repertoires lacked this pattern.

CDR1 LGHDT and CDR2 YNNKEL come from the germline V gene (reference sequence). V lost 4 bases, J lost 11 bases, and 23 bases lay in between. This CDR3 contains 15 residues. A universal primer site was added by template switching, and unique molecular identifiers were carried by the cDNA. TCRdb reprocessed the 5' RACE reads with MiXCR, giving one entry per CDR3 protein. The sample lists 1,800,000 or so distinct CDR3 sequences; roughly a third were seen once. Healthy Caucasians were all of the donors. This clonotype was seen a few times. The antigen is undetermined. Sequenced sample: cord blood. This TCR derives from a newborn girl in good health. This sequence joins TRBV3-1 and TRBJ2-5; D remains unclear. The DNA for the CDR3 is TGTGCCAGCAGCCGATTAAGGACGGCCTACAATGAGCAGTACTTC. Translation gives CASSRLRTAYNEQYF.